This TCR beta chain derives from a study of patients and donors after allogeneic stem cell transplantation. The table lists this clonotype with a few counts. A single record per CDR3 protein comes from TCRdb applying MiXCR to the RT-PCR reads. The sample includes approximately 160,000 distinct CDR3 sequences, roughly 30% of them seen just once. Germline CDR1 LNHDA, CDR2 SQIVND (reference sequence). Trimming took 1 base from V and 7 from J; bases not matched to a gene: 2. The CDR3 length is 14 residues. The TCR sequence derives from a human donor who was either an allogeneic HSCT recipient or a stem cell or donor lymphocyte infusion donor (not recorded which). It is not recorded whose cells these are; they may come from a transplant donor. The V gene is TRBV19, the J gene TRBJ1-5; 9 nucleotides agree with TRBD1. Specimen: blood, either unsorted or a sorted T cell fraction (not recorded which). DNA for the CDR3: TGTGCCAGTAGTATAGGGGACAGGGCACAGCCCCAGCATTTT. This codes for CASSIGDRAQPQHF.